A single sample gave rise to the 14 T cell receptor beta chains below, sequenced in a study of shared clonotypes between healthy human individuals. Libraries were prepared by immunoSEQ multiplex PCR; TCRdb keeps only in-frame clonotypes and omits some of them. Of about 700,000 clones listed, 92% are singletons. Positively selected for CCR7, the CD45RO-negative cells used as naive CD8 cells excluded terminally differentiated effector memory CD45RA+ cells. The material sequenced was naive CD8+ T cells sorted from blood. The receptors derive from a man between 25 and 39 years old in good health.

This chain connects TRBV7-9 to TRBJ2-1, with TRBD2 as a possible D gene (5 bases). The V end was cut by 5 bases, the J end by 15 bases, with 17 bases between. Germline V CDR1 and CDR2: SEHNR, FQNEAQ (reference sequence). CDR3 length equals 12 residues. The CDR3 DNA sequence: TGTGCCAGCAGCGCAGCGGCCTGGGTTTTGTTCTTC. It translates to CASSAAAWVLFF.

This sequence joins TRBV5-1 and TRBJ1-1, with D perhaps matching TRBD1 (6 bases). Germline loops: CDR1 SGHRS, CDR2 YFSETQ. The CDR3 loop spans 18 amino acids. V was trimmed by 2 bases and J by 0 bases, leaving 20 bases between them. The DNA for the CDR3 is TGCGCCAGCAGCTTCGGTGGGTCCGGGAGGGGGTTGAACACTGAAGCTTTCTTT. It is translated as CASSFGGSGRGLNTEAFF.

The chain recombines TRBV7-2 with TRBJ2-7, with 9 bases that match TRBD1. Per the germline V gene, CDR1 is SGHTA and CDR2 is FQGNSA. Trimming removed 5 bases from V and 3 bases from J; junction bases left unmatched: 2. CDR3 length: 13 residues. The CDR3 loop reads CASSLTGGYEQYF. As DNA, the CDR3 is TGTGCCAGCAGCCTGACAGGGGGCTACGAGCAGTACTTC.

V and J are TRBV27 and TRBJ2-5, with D possibly being TRBD1 or TRBD2 (5 bases each). V shed 4 bases and J shed 4 bases, with 16 bases lying between them. The germline gives CDR1 MNHEY, CDR2 SMNVEV (reference sequence). This CDR3 has 15 residues. As DNA, the CDR3 is TGTGCCAGCAGTTATTTCGGGGCGCAGGGAGAGACCCAGTACTTC. This codes for CASSYFGAQGETQYF.

V and J are TRBV2 and TRBJ2-7; D gene uncertain. This CDR3 is built from 12 residues. The V and J ends lost 3 bases and 6 bases respectively, with 9 bases between them. Germline V gene data show CDR1 as SNHLY and CDR2 as FYNNEI. The CDR3 DNA reads as TGTGCCAGCAGTGATTCCGTGGGCGAGCAGTACTTC. As protein: CASSDSVGEQYF. Supplemented by reference TRBV2 and TRBJ2-7, the full variable domain reads EPEVTQTPSHQVTQMGQEVILRCVPISNHLYFYWYRQILGQKVEFLVSFYNNEISEKSEIFDDQFSVERPDGSNFTLKIRSTKLEDSAMYFCASSDSVGEQYFGPGTRLTVT.

This sequence joins TRBV28 and TRBJ2-5; 8 bases align to TRBD1. CDR1 MDHEN and CDR2 SYDVKM come from the germline V gene. V gave up 3 bases and J gave up 5 bases; unmatched junction bases: 8. The CDR3 has 15 residues. The CDR3 spells CASSFGQGGKETQYF. CDR3 DNA: TGTGCCAGCAGTTTTGGACAGGGTGGTAAGGAGACCCAGTACTTC.

In DNA, the CDR3 is TGCAGCGCAGGAGGGCAGGGGAGATTTGGCGAGCAGTACTTC. Translation gives CSAGGQGRFGEQYF. The chain is built from TRBV29-1 and TRBJ2-7; D is perhaps TRBD1 or TRBD2 (6 bases each). The germline V and J ends were trimmed by 7 bases and 6 bases, with 22 bases remaining between them. Looked up from germline, CDR1 is SQVTM and CDR2 is ANQGSEA. The length of the CDR3 is 14 residues.

This clone was observed a single time. The rearrangement uses TRBV4-1 and TRBJ1-3; unclear D gene. Trimming removed 5 bases from V and 0 bases from J, with 17 bases in between. CDR3 size: 17 residues. CDR1 and CDR2 from the germline V gene are MGHRA and YSYEKL. The DNA of the CDR3 is TGCGCCAGCAGCTATTATTCCGAGGTAGGCTCTGGAAACACCATATATTTT. Amino acid sequence: CASSYYSEVGSGNTIYF.

CDR3 amino acids: CASSPRTSEIYGYTF. CDR3 sequence (DNA): TGTGCCAGCAGCCCCCGGACAAGCGAAATCTATGGCTACACCTTC. V usage is TRBV28 and J usage is TRBJ1-2, with D possibly TRBD1 on 5 matching bases. CDR1 and CDR2 from the germline V gene are MDHEN and SYDVKM. The length of the CDR3 is 15 residues. V lost 6 bases and J lost 4, with 18 bases in between.

This chain connects TRBV27 to TRBJ2-7, with TRBD2 matching over 9 bases. The germline V gene encodes CDR1 MNHEY and CDR2 SMNVEV (reference sequence). The length of the CDR3 is 14 residues. Trimming removed 5 bases from V and 6 bases from J; junction bases left unmatched: 8. The chain's CDR3 is CASSIAGEVSEQYF. The CDR3 nucleotides read TGTGCCAGCAGTATAGCGGGAGAAGTAAGCGAGCAGTACTTC.

V and J are TRBV2 and TRBJ2-1; D is perhaps TRBD2 (6 bases). The CDR3 extends over 11 amino acids. V gave up 6 bases and J gave up 8 bases, with 8 bases separating them. CDR1 SNHLY and CDR2 FYNNEI come from the germline V gene. CDR3: CASSTSYEQFF. DNA for the CDR3: TGTGCCAGCAGCACTAGCTATGAGCAGTTCTTC.

The V gene is TRBV7-6, the J gene TRBJ1-1; 8 bases map to TRBD1. V lost 5 bases and J lost 0; bases outside the gene matches: 5. Germline CDR1 is SGHVS and CDR2 is FNYEAQ. CDR3 length: 15 amino acids. CDR3 coding DNA: TGTGCCAGCAGCCTGGGACAGGAGATGAACACTGAAGCTTTCTTT. Residues: CASSLGQEMNTEAFF.

This sequence joins TRBV6-4 and TRBJ2-1; 11 nucleotides match TRBD2. J gave up 2 bases and V 3 bases, and 6 bases lay outside the gene matches. CDR1 is MRHNA and CDR2 is SNTAGT in the germline V gene. There are 17 residues in the CDR3. The CDR3 DNA sequence: TGTGCCAGCAGTGAATACGGACTAGCGGGTACCTACAATGAGCAGTTCTTC. Its translation: CASSEYGLAGTYNEQFF.

This clone has only one observation. A single base is all that separates this from a far larger clone, so a read error is likely. This specimen includes other DNA sequences encoding the same CDR3. This chain links TRBV19 with TRBJ1-2; D unclear. In germline, CDR1 is LNHDA, CDR2 SQIVND (reference sequence). The CDR3 length is 11 residues. This CDR3 reads CASSRYYGYTF. The CDR3 coding sequence is TGCGCCAGTAGTCGATACTATGGCTACACCTTC.